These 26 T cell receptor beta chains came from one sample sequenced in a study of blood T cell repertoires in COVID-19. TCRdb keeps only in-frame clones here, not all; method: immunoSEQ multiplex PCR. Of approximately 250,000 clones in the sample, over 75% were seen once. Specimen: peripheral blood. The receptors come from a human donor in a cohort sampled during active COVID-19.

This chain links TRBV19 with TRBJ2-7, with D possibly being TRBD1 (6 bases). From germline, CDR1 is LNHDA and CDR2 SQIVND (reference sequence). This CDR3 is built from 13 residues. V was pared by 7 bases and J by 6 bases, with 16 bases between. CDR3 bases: TGTGCCAGTAATAACAGGGCTCGGGGCGAGCAGTACTTC. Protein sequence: CASNNRARGEQYF.

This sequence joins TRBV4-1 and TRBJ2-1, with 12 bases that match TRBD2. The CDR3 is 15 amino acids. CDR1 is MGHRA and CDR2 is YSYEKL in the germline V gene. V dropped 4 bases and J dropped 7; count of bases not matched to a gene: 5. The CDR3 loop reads CASSPTSGGRNEQFF. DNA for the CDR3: TGCGCCAGCAGCCCGACTAGCGGGGGACGTAATGAGCAGTTCTTC.

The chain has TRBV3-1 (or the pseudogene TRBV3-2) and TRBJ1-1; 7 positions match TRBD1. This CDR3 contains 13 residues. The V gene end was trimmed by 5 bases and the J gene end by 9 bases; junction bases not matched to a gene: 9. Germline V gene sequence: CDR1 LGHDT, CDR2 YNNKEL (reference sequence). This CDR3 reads CASSALRDSKAFF. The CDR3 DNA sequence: TGTGCCAGCAGCGCGCTTAGGGACAGTAAAGCTTTCTTT.

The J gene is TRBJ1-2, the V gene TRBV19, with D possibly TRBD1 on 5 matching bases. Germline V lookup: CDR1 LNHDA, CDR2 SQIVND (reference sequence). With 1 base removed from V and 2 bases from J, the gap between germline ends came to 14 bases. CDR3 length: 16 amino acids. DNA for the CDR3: TGTGCCAGTAGTATAGGATTTCAGGGAACCAACTATGGCTACACCTTC. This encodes CASSIGFQGTNYGYTF.

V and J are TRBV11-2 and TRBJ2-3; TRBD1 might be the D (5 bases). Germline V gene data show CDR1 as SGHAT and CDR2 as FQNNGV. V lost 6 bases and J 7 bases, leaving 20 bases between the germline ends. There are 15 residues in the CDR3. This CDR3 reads CASSPTTAGKYTQYF. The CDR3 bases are TGTGCCAGCAGTCCAACTACCGCAGGGAAATATACGCAGTATTTT.

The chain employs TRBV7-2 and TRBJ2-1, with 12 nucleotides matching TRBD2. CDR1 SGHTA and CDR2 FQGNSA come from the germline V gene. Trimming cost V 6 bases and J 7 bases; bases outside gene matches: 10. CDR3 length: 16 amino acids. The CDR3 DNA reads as TGTGCCAGCAGGCATCCCACTAGCGGGGGGACAAATGAGCAGTTCTTC. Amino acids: CASRHPTSGGTNEQFF.

CDR3: CASSLGPYTGELFF. The CDR3 coding sequence is TGTGCCAGCAGCTTGGGGCCATACACCGGGGAGCTGTTTTTT. The chain joins TRBV7-3 to TRBJ2-2, with a possible D match to TRBD1 (5 bases). CDR1 and CDR2 (germline): SGHTA, FQGTGA. Trimming removed 3 bases at V and 3 bases at J, with 8 bases between. The CDR3 covers 14 residues.

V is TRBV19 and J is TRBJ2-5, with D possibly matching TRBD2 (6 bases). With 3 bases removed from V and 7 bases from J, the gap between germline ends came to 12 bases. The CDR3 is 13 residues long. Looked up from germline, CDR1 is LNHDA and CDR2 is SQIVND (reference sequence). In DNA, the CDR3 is TGTGCCAGTAGTATCGGATTGGGAGGGACCCAGTACTTC. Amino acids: CASSIGLGGTQYF.

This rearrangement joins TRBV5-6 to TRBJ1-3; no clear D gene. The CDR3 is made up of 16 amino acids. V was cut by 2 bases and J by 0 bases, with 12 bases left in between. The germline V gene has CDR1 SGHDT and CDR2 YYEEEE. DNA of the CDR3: TGTGCCAGCAGCTTTTCTCCCACTAGCTCTGGAAACACCATATATTTT. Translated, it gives CASSFSPTSSGNTIYF.

The CDR3: CASTPVGGSRDEPAFF. CDR3 nucleotides: TGTGCCAGCACCCCGGTTGGAGGTTCCCGTGATGAACCAGCTTTCTTT. The rearrangement joins TRBV6-2 or TRBV6-3 to TRBJ1-1; D unclear. Trimming took 7 bases from V and 10 from J, leaving 28 bases between them. Germline V gene sequence: CDR1 MNHEY, CDR2 SVGEGT. The CDR3 is 16 amino acids.

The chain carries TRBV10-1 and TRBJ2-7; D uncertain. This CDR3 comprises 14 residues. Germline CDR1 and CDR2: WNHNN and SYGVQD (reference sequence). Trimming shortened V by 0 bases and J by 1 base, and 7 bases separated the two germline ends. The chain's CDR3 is CASSESSGSYEQYF. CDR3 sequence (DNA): TGCGCCAGCAGTGAGTCGTCCGGGTCCTACGAGCAGTACTTC.

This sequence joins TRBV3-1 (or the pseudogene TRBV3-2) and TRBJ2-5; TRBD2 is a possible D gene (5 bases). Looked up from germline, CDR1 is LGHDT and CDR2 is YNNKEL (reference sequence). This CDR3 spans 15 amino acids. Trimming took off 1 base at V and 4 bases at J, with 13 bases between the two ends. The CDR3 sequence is CASSQVPSWVETQYF. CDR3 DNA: TGTGCCAGCAGCCAAGTTCCTAGCTGGGTAGAGACCCAGTACTTC.

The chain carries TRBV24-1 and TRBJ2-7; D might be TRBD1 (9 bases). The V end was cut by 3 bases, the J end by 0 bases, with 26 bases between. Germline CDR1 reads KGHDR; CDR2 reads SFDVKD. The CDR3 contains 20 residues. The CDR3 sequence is CATSDAPGQGRGGSSYEQYF. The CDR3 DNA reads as TGTGCCACCAGTGATGCCCCGGGACAGGGTCGGGGGGGAAGCTCCTACGAGCAGTACTTC.

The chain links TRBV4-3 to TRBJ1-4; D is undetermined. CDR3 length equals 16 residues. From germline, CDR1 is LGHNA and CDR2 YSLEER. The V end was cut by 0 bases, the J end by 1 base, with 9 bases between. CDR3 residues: CASSQEGWRTNEKLFF. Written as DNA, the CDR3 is TGCGCCAGCAGCCAAGAAGGTTGGAGAACTAATGAAAAACTGTTTTTT.

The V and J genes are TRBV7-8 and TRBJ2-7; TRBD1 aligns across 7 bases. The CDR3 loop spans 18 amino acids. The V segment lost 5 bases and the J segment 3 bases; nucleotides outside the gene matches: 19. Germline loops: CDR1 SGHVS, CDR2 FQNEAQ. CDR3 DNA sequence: TGTGCCAGCAGCCCTTTTCGCGTCTCCCAGGGGGTCCACTACGAGCAGTACTTC. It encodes CASSPFRVSQGVHYEQYF. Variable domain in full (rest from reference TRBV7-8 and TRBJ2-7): GAGVSQSPRYKVAKRGQDVALRCDPISGHVSLFWYQQALGQGPEFLTYFQNEAQLDKSGLPSDRFFAERPEGSVSTLKIQRTQQEDSAVYLCASSPFRVSQGVHYEQYFGPGTRLTVT.

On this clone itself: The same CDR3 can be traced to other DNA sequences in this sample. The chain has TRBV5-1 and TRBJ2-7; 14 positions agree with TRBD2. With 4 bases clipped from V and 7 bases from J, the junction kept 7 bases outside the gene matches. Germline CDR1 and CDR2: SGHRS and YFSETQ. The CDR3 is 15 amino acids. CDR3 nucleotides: TGCGCCAGCAGCGGGGGACTAGCGGGAGTCTTTGAGCAGTACTTC. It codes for CASSGGLAGVFEQYF. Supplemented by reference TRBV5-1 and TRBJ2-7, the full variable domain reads KAGVTQTPRYLIKTRGQQVTLSCSPISGHRSVSWYQQTPGQGLQFLFEYFSETQRNKGNFPGRFSGRQFSNSRSEMNVSTLELGDSALYLCASSGGLAGVFEQYFGPGTRLTVT.

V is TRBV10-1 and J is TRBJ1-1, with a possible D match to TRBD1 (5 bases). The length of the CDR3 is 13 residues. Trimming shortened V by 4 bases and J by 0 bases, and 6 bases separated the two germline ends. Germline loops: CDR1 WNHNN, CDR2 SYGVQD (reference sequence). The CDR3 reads CASSGQLNTEAFF. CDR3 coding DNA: TGCGCCAGCAGTGGACAGTTGAACACTGAAGCTTTCTTT.

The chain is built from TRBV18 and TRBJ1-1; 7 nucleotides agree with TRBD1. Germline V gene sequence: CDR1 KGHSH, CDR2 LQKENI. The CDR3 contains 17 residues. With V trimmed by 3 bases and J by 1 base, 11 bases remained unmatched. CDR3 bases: TGTGCCAGCTCACCTGTACCGACAGGGCCTGCGAACACTGAAGCTTTCTTT. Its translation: CASSPVPTGPANTEAFF. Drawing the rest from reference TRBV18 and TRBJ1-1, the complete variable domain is NAGVMQNPRHLVRRRGQEARLRCSPMKGHSHVYWYRQLPEEGLKFMVYLQKENIIDESGMPKERFSAEFPKEGPSILRIQQVVRGDSAAYFCASSPVPTGPANTEAFFGQGTRLTVV.

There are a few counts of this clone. CDR3 residues: CASSQGGSGEKLFF. The CDR3 DNA follows: TGTGCCAGCAGCCAAGGGGGTTCGGGTGAAAAACTGTTTTTT. The V call is TRBV7-9, the J call TRBJ1-4; maybe TRBD1 (6 bases). Trimming removed 5 bases at V and 7 bases at J, with 14 bases between. The germline V gene encodes CDR1 SEHNR and CDR2 FQNEAQ (reference sequence). This CDR3 is built from 14 residues.

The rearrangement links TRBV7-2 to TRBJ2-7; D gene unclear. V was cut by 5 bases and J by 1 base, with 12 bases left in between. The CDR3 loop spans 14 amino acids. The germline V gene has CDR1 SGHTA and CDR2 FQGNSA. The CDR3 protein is CASSLGPGSYEQYF. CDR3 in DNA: TGTGCCAGCAGCCTGGGTCCAGGTTCCTACGAGCAGTACTTC.

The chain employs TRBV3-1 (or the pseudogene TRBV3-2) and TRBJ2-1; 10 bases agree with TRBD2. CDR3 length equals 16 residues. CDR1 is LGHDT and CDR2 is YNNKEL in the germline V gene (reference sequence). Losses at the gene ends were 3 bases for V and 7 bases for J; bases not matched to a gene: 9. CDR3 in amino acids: CASSHHTSGIGNEQFF. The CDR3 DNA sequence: TGTGCCAGCAGCCATCATACTAGCGGGATAGGGAATGAGCAGTTCTTC.

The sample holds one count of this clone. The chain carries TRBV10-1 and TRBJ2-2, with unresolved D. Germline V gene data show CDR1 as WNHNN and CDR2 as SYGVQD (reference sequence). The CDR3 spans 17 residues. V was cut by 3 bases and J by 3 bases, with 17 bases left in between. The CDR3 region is CASSDFLAAVDTGELFF. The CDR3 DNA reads TGCGCCAGCAGTGATTTTTTGGCCGCCGTGGACACCGGGGAGCTGTTTTTT.

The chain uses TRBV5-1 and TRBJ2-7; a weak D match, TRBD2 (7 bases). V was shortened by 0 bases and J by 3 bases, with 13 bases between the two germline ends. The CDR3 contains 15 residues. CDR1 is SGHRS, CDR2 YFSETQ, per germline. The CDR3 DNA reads TGCGCCAGCAGCTTGGCTCCAGGGGACTACTACGAGCAGTACTTC. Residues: CASSLAPGDYYEQYF.

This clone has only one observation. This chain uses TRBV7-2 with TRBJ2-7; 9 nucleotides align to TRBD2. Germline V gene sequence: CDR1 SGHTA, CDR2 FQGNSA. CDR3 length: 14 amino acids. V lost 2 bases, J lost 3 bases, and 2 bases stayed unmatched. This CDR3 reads CASSLTLAGYEQYF. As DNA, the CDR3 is TGTGCCAGCAGCTTAACACTAGCGGGCTACGAGCAGTACTTC.

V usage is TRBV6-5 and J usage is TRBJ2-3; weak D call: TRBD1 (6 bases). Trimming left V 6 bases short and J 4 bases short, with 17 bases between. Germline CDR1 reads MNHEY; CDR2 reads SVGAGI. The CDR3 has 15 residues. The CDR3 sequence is CASSATMTGADTQYF. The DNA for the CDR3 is TGTGCCAGCAGCGCAACTATGACAGGTGCAGATACGCAGTATTTT.

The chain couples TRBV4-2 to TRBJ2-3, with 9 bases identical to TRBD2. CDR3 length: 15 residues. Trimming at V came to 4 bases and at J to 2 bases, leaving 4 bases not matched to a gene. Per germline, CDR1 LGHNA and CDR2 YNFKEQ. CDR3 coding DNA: TGTGCCAGCAGCCCATCTAGCGGGAACACAGATACGCAGTATTTT. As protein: CASSPSSGNTDTQYF.